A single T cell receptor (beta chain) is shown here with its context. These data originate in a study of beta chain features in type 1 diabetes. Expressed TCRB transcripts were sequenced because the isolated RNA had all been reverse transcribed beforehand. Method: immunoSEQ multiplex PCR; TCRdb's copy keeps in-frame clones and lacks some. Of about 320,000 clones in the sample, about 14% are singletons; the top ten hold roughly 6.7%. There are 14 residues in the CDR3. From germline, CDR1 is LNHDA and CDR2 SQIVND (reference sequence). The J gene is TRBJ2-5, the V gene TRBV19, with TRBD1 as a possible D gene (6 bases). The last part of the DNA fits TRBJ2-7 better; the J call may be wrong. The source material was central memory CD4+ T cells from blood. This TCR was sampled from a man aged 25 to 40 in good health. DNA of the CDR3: TGTGCCAGTAGTATCTCCAATACAGGGTCCGAGCAGTACTTC. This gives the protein CASSISNTGSEQYF.